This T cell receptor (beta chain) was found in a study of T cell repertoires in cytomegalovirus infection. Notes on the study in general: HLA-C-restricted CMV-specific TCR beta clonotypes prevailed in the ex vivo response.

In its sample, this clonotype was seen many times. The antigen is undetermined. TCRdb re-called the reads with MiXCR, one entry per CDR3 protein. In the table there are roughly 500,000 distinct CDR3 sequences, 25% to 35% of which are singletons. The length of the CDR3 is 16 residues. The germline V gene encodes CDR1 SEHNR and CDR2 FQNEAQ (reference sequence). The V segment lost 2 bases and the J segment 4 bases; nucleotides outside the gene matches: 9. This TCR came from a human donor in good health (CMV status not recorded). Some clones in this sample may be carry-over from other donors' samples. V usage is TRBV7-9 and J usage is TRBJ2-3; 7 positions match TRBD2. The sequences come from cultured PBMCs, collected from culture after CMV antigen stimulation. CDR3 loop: CASSLTAAGASDTQYF. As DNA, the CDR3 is TGTGCCAGCAGCTTAACCGCGGCGGGAGCTTCAGATACGCAGTATTTT.